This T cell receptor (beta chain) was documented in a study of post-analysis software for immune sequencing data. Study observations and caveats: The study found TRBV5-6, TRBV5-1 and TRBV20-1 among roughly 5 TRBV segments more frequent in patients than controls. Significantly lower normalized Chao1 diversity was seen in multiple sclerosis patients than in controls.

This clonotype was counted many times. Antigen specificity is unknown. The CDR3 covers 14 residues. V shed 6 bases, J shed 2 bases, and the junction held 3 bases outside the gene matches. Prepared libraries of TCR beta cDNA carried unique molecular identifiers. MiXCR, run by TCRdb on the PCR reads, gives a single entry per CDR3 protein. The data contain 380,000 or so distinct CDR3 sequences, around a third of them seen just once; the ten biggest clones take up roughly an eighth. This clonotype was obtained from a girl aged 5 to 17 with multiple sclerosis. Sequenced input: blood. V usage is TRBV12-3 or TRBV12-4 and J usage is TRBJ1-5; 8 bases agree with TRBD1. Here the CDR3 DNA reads TGTGCCAGCAGCCCGACAGGGGGCAATCAGCCCCAGCATTTT. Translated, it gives CASSPTGGNQPQHF.